The rows below give T cell receptor beta chains drawn from one sample of a study of blood T cell repertoires in COVID-19. Profiling relied on immunoSEQ multiplex PCR, and the TCRdb table lists in-frame clones only, not all of them. Of approximately 210,000 clones in the sample, about 86% were seen once. Sequenced input: PBMCs or T cells enriched from blood (not recorded which). These receptors originate from a woman aged 50 to 60 with acute COVID-19. CDR3s include the opening cysteine and the closing phenylalanine or tryptophan. D genes are given only for firm matches. A row's size may be missing; if present it is once, few, many or a size class.

J	size	V	D	CDR3	DNA
TRBJ2-7	-	TRBV6-5	-	CASSRVSNRYEQYF	TGTGCCAGCAGCCGGGTGAGCAATCGCTACGAGCAGTACTTC
TRBJ2-1	-	TRBV10-3	TRBD2	CAISESGASGGRSYNEQFF	TGTGCCATCAGTGAGTCTGGCGCTAGCGGGGGGCGCTCCTACAATGAGCAGTTCTTC
TRBJ1-6	-	TRBV20-1	TRBD1	CSASHPGQGDSPLHF	TGCAGTGCTAGTCACCCGGGACAGGGTGATTCACCCCTCCACTTT
TRBJ1-4	-	TRBV6-6	TRBD1	CASSYQGGANEKLFF	TGTGCCAGCAGTTACCAAGGGGGCGCTAATGAAAAACTGTTTTTT
TRBJ2-7	-	TRBV15	TRBD2	CATSREAGLLYEQYF	TGTGCCACCAGCAGAGAAGCGGGACTACTCTACGAGCAGTACTTC
TRBJ2-1	-	TRBV13	TRBD2	CASSPIGLAGTYYNEQFF	TGTGCCAGCAGCCCAATAGGACTAGCGGGGACTTACTACAATGAGCAGTTCTTC
TRBJ2-3	-	TRBV5-1	TRBD2	CASMGGGSLLTGTDTQYF	TGCGCCAGCATGGGCGGGGGGTCCCTACTAACAGGCACAGATACGCAGTATTTT
TRBJ1-4	once	TRBV28	-	CASSMNGGTNEKLFF	TGTGCCAGCAGTATGAACGGCGGTACTAATGAAAAACTGTTTTTT
TRBJ2-2	-	TRBV5-1	TRBD1	CASSLQGARANTGELFF	TGCGCCAGCAGCTTGCAGGGGGCGAGGGCGAACACCGGGGAGCTGTTTTTT
TRBJ1-4	once	TRBV28	-	CAIRTGLGEKLFF	TGTGCCATCCGAACAGGGTTGGGTGAAAAACTGTTTTTT
TRBJ2-5	-	TRBV29-1	TRBD2	CSAGAGAAETQYF	TGCAGCGCTGGAGCGGGAGCGGCGGAGACCCAGTACTTC
TRBJ1-4	-	TRBV7-9	TRBD1	CASSSQGGEKLFF	TGTGCCAGCAGCTCACAGGGGGGTGAAAAACTGTTTTTT
TRBJ1-2	-	TRBV21-1	-	CASSKWIRWGQGKSELYTF	TGTGCCAGCAGCAAATGGATTAGATGGGGACAGGGTAAGAGTGAGCTTTACACCTTC
TRBJ1-2	-	TRBV7-6	-	CASSLGQPHYGYTF	TGTGCCAGCAGCCTAGGACAGCCGCACTATGGCTACACCTTC
TRBJ2-1	-	TRBV6-6	TRBD1	CASSDPGTGGNEQFF	TGTGCCAGCAGTGACCCCGGGACAGGGGGCAATGAGCAGTTCTTC
TRBJ2-1	-	TRBV5-1	TRBD2	CASSLVTSGTNEQFF	TGCGCCAGCAGCTTGGTGACTAGCGGGACCAATGAGCAGTTCTTC
TRBJ1-1	-	TRBV7-2	TRBD1	CASSGDRAEAFF	TGTGCCAGCAGCGGGGACAGAGCTGAAGCTTTCTTT
TRBJ1-1	-	TRBV7-9	-	CAGLGVPPNTEAFF	TGTGCCGGTCTCGGGGTACCCCCGAACACTGAAGCTTTCTTT
TRBJ2-1	-	TRBV5-1	-	CASSSRDFGWFF	TGCGCCAGCAGTTCCCGGGACTTCGGGTGGTTCTTC
TRBJ2-2	-	TRBV24-1	-	CATNGQPNTGELFF	TGTGCCACGAACGGACAGCCTAACACCGGGGAGCTGTTTTTT
TRBJ2-7	-	TRBV11-3	TRBD2	CASSISGGYSYEQYF	TGTGCCAGCAGCATTAGCGGGGGGTATTCCTACGAGCAGTACTTC
TRBJ1-1	-	TRBV7-8	-	CASSFGNTEAFF	TGTGCCAGCAGCTTCGGGAACACTGAAGCTTTCTTT
TRBJ1-4	few	TRBV28	-	CASSNNHRYTNEKLFF	TGTGCCAGCAGTAACAACCACAGGTATACTAATGAAAAACTGTTTTTT
TRBJ1-2	-	TRBV13	-	CASRDSVYSYGYTF	TGTGCCAGCAGGGACAGTGTTTACTCCTATGGCTACACCTTC
TRBJ1-1	once	TRBV12-3/TRBV12-4	-	CASSPDRLLAFF	TGTGCCAGCAGCCCAGACAGGTTGTTAGCTTTCTTT
TRBJ2-7	-	TRBV7-3	TRBD2	CASSLTGAGVVYEQYF	TGTGCCAGCAGCTTAACTGGGGCGGGAGTTGTCTACGAGCAGTACTTC
TRBJ2-1	-	TRBV18	-	CASSPPSLAEQFF	TGTGCCAGCTCACCACCCTCCCTCGCGGAGCAGTTCTTC
TRBJ2-7	once	TRBV28	-	CASLPEVPLYEQYF	TGTGCCAGCCTCCCGGAGGTCCCCCTCTACGAGCAGTACTTC
TRBJ1-1	-	TRBV19	TRBD1	CASTIGGTVRGSAFF	TGTGCCAGTACCATAGGAGGGACAGTTCGAGGGAGCGCTTTCTTT
TRBJ1-5	-	TRBV6-5	-	CASRPQENQPQHF	TGTGCCAGCAGACCCCAGGAAAATCAGCCCCAGCATTTT
TRBJ1-6	-	TRBV5-1	TRBD1	CASQSGTGRANSPLHF	TGCGCCAGCCAATCCGGGACAGGGAGGGCGAATTCACCCCTCCACTTT
TRBJ2-7	-	TRBV13	TRBD1	CASSLRRRDRAIYEQYF	TGTGCCAGCAGCTTACGACGCCGGGACAGGGCAATCTACGAGCAGTACTTC
TRBJ2-4	-	TRBV11-3	TRBD1	CASSFGTGVSAKNIQYF	TGTGCCAGCAGCTTCGGGACAGGGGTATCGGCCAAAAACATTCAGTACTTC